The clone carrying this TCR beta chain was counted at least ten times. What it binds is unknown. The data derive from a study of response to subunit inactivated influenza vaccine. Study-wide results and caveats: T cells newly recruited by each seasonal influenza vaccination are few, the authors suggested.

CDR1 SGHDT and CDR2 YYEEEE come from the germline V gene. The V end lost 4 bases, the J end lost 4 bases, and 9 bases lay between the germline ends. This CDR3 comprises 13 residues. MiXCR was run by TCRdb on the RT-PCR reads, yielding one entry per CDR3 protein. The data contain 450,000 to 700,000 distinct CDR3 sequences, 14% of them singletons. The source was PBMCs from blood, collected 11 to 12 days after vaccination. The TCR sequence derives from a man aged 50 to 59 who received an inactivated influenza vaccine. This chain joins TRBV5-6 and TRBJ2-1; D unclear. The CDR3 loop reads CASSGVVYNEQFF. The CDR3 DNA sequence: TGTGCCAGCAGCGGAGTAGTATACAATGAGCAGTTCTTC.